The clone carrying this T cell receptor beta chain came up a few times. What it binds is not known. The data stem from a study of T-cell reconstitution after alpha-beta-depleted transplantation in children. Unique molecular identifiers were incorporated into the prepared TCRbeta library. TCRdb redid the calling of the PCR reads with MiXCR, one entry per CDR3 protein. The data contain about 980,000 distinct CDR3 sequences, about 30% of them singletons. This CDR3 region has 15 residues. CDR1 ENHRY and CDR2 SYGVKD come from the germline V gene. V was trimmed by 5 bases and J by 6 bases, leaving 19 bases between them. Findings and caveats of the study: T-cell counts and diversity were attributed mostly to newly produced T cells one year after transplant. Recipient T cells and thymic progenitors that survived were the source of the high TCRbeta diversity seen at day 60 in some patients.

This sequence was found in a boy younger than two who had a stem cell transplant for SCID, so the T cells may come from the graft donor. The specimen comprised PBMCs, mostly from graft donor cells, sampled 360 days after TCRalphabeta/CD19-depleted stem cell transplant. The chain joins TRBV10-3 to TRBJ1-1; possibly TRBD1 for D (6 bases). The chain's CDR3 is CAISQSGTPLSEAFF. The CDR3 bases are TGTGCCATCAGTCAATCCGGGACACCTCTCTCTGAAGCTTTCTTT.